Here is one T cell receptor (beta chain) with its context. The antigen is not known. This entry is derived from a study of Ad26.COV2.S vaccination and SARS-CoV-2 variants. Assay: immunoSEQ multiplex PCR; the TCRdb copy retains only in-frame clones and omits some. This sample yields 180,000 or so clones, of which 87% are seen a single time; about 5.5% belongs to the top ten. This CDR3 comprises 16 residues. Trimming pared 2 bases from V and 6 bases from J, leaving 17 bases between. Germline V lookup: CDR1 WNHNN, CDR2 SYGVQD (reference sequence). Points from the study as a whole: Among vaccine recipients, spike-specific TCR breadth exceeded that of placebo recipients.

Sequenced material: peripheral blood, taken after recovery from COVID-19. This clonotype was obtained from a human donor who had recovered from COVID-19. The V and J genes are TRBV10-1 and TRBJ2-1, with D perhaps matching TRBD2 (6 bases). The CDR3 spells CASSEPTRRGPNEQFF. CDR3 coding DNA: TGCGCCAGCAGTGAGCCTACTAGGCGGGGCCCCAATGAGCAGTTCTTC.